These 29 T cell receptor beta chains were all obtained from the same sample, sequenced in a study of cytomegalovirus exposure and HLA in healthy donors. The assay was immunoSEQ multiplex PCR, and TCRdb's table has in-frame clones only and misses some. The sample comprises approximately 230,000 clones, 87% of which are singletons, and about 12% rests with the top ten. Sequencing was performed on PBMCs. Source of these receptors: a man aged 18-30 years in good health and CMV-seropositive.

This clone was observed a few times. V and J are TRBV6-1 and TRBJ1-2; 7 bases map to TRBD1. Germline V gene lookup returns CDR1 MNHNS and CDR2 SASEGT. This CDR3 has 14 amino acids. V shed 5 bases and J 4 bases; nucleotides not matched to a gene: 7. The CDR3 DNA reads TGTGCCAGCAGTCCTCGGACAGGTACCTATGGCTACACCTTC. Its translation is CASSPRTGTYGYTF.

The chain employs TRBV5-1 and TRBJ2-1, with 10 bases fitting TRBD2. This CDR3 comprises 18 residues. The trim removed 1 base at V and 2 bases at J, leaving 9 bases unmatched. Germline V gives CDR1 SGHRS, CDR2 YFSETQ. DNA for the CDR3: TGCGCCAGCAGCTTGACCCTAGCGGGAGCGGCCCCCTACAATGAGCAGTTCTTC. As protein: CASSLTLAGAAPYNEQFF.

CDR3 loop: CATGTVYGYTF. The CDR3 DNA sequence: TGTGCTACTGGGACGGTCTATGGCTACACCTTC. The chain uses TRBV12-5 and TRBJ1-2, with D possibly TRBD1 on 5 matching bases. The V and J ends lost 10 bases and 4 bases respectively, with 10 bases between them. Looked up from germline, CDR1 is LGHNT and CDR2 is FRNRAP. The CDR3 has 11 amino acids.

The chain is built from TRBV7-3 and TRBJ2-1, with no clear D. The CDR3 spans 15 residues. Trimming removed 5 bases at V and 4 bases at J, with 15 bases between. Germline V gene data show CDR1 as SGHTA and CDR2 as FQGTGA. Here the CDR3 reads CASSPNPGSYNEQFF. The CDR3 DNA sequence: TGTGCCAGCAGCCCTAATCCCGGTTCTTACAATGAGCAGTTCTTC.

V is TRBV4-1 and J is TRBJ1-2; D call uncertain. Germline V CDR1 and CDR2: MGHRA, YSYEKL. Trimming pared 0 bases from V and 5 bases from J, leaving 10 bases between. The length of the CDR3 is 14 residues. This chain's CDR3 is CASSQDRVSYGYTF. The CDR3 nucleotides are TGCGCCAGCAGCCAAGACCGGGTGTCGTATGGCTACACCTTC.

The CDR3 region has the DNA TGTGCCAGCAGTTTTTCCCGGGAGGGAGATGAGACCCAGTACTTC. Translation gives CASSFSREGDETQYF. The J gene is TRBJ2-5, the V gene TRBV27; TRBD2 matches at 8 bases. The trim removed 3 bases at V and 5 bases at J, leaving 8 bases unmatched. In germline, CDR1 is MNHEY, CDR2 SMNVEV (reference sequence). This CDR3 is 15 amino acids long.

The rearrangement uses TRBV10-3 and TRBJ2-5; TRBD2 matches at 10 bases. Trimming at V came to 6 bases and at J to 2 bases, leaving 9 bases not matched to a gene. Germline CDR1 and CDR2: ENHRY and SYGVKD. The CDR3 contains 16 residues. The DNA of the CDR3 is TGTGCCATCAGCTCCGGGACTAGCGCAACACAAGAGACCCAGTACTTC. It codes for CAISSGTSATQETQYF.

This clone came up once. This sequence joins TRBV5-6 and TRBJ2-7; the match to TRBD1 covers 9 bases. The CDR3 extends over 16 amino acids. The germline CDR1 and CDR2 sequences are SGHDT and YYEEEE. Germline trimming cut 1 base from V and 3 bases from J; bases unmatched to any gene: 8. The CDR3 spells CASSLYVGQGLYEQYF. The CDR3 DNA follows: TGTGCCAGCAGCTTGTACGTGGGACAGGGACTCTACGAGCAGTACTTC. Full variable domain (remainder filled in from reference TRBV5-6 and TRBJ2-7): DAGVTQSPTHLIKTRGQQVTLRCSPKSGHDTVSWYQQALGQGPQFIFQYYEEEERQRGNFPDRFSGHQFPNYSSELNVNALLLGDSALYLCASSLYVGQGLYEQYFGPGTRLTVT.

This clone has a handful of counts. This chain links TRBV4-2 with TRBJ1-1; D not resolved. V was clipped by 2 bases and J by 4 bases, with 8 bases between them. The CDR3 sequence is 13 residues long. Germline V gives CDR1 LGHNA, CDR2 YNFKEQ. CDR3 sequence reads: CASSQHRGTEAFF. CDR3 DNA sequence: TGTGCCAGCAGCCAACATCGCGGCACTGAAGCTTTCTTT.

Here the CDR3 DNA reads TGTGCCAGCATCCCTTCCATCGGGACACATTATTATAGCAATCAGCCCCAGCATTTT. It specifies CASIPSIGTHYYSNQPQHF. The J gene is TRBJ1-5, the V gene TRBV28, with TRBD1 as a possible D gene (6 bases). The CDR3 loop spans 19 amino acids. The V end was cut by 7 bases, the J end by 0 bases, with 25 bases between. The germline CDR1 and CDR2 sequences are MDHEN and SYDVKM.

The chain carries TRBV4-1 and TRBJ2-1; 13 bases map to TRBD2. This CDR3 has 18 residues. J gave up 6 bases and V 1 base, and 9 bases lay outside the gene matches. Germline V CDR1 and CDR2: MGHRA, YSYEKL. The CDR3 loop reads CASSQVDMGLAGTNEQFF. CDR3 sequence (DNA): TGCGCCAGCAGCCAAGTGGATATGGGACTAGCGGGAACCAATGAGCAGTTCTTC.

V usage is TRBV6-5 and J usage is TRBJ1-5; tentatively, D is TRBD1 (6 bases). The germline gives CDR1 MNHEY, CDR2 SVGAGI. V was trimmed by 7 bases and J by 7 bases, leaving 14 bases between them. The CDR3 is 13 residues long. The DNA of the CDR3 is TGTGCCAGCACTCACAGGGTTGGGCAGCCCCAGCATTTT. Amino acids: CASTHRVGQPQHF.

The chain joins TRBV18 to TRBJ2-5, with D possibly matching TRBD1 (6 bases). With 2 bases removed from V and 5 bases from J, the gap between germline ends came to 9 bases. The CDR3 contains 13 residues. Per the germline V gene, CDR1 is KGHSH and CDR2 is LQKENI. The CDR3 DNA reads TGTGCCAGCTCACCATCAGGGGTGGAGACCCAGTACTTC. As protein: CASSPSGVETQYF.

The chain links TRBV7-9 to TRBJ1-3; unclear D gene. Germline values: CDR1 SEHNR, CDR2 FQNEAQ (reference sequence). This CDR3 is built from 14 residues. The V end was cut by 7 bases, the J end by 1 base, with 11 bases between. The CDR3 reads CASINQGSGNTIYF. The DNA of the CDR3 is TGTGCCAGCATCAACCAAGGGTCTGGAAACACCATATATTTT.

This rearrangement joins TRBV25-1 to TRBJ2-7, with D perhaps matching TRBD1 (6 bases). Germline-derived CDR1 and CDR2 are MGHDK and SYGVNS. There are 14 residues in the CDR3. V was clipped by 1 base and J by 6 bases, with 13 bases between them. The CDR3, as DNA: TGTGCCAGCAGTGAATTCTACAGGGACACCGAGCAGTACTTC. Its translation is CASSEFYRDTEQYF.

The chain joins TRBV11-2 to TRBJ1-3; D possibly corresponds to TRBD1 (6 bases). V was shortened by 3 bases and J by 4 bases, with 13 bases between the two germline ends. Per the germline V gene, CDR1 is SGHAT and CDR2 is FQNNGV. The CDR3 runs to 15 residues. CDR3 loop: CASSLGTRSGNTIYF. CDR3 coding DNA: TGTGCCAGCAGCTTGGGGACAAGGTCAGGAAACACCATATATTTT.

V is TRBV27 and J is TRBJ2-6; D unclear. V was clipped by 5 bases and J by 3 bases, with 11 bases between them. Germline lookup yields CDR1 MNHEY and CDR2 SMNVEV (reference sequence). The CDR3 consists of 15 residues. CDR3 region: CASSITSSGANVLTF. The CDR3 bases are TGTGCCAGCAGTATTACCTCTAGTGGGGCCAACGTCCTGACTTTC.

The chain combines TRBV6-5 with TRBJ1-1; D possibly corresponds to TRBD1 (6 bases). Between the trimmed V and J ends, which lost 6 bases and 8 bases, there was a span of 16 bases. The CDR3 has 13 amino acids. From germline, CDR1 is MNHEY and CDR2 SVGAGI. As DNA, the CDR3 is TGTGCCAGCAGCAAAACCTCAGGGGCGGAAGCTTTCTTT. Its protein is CASSKTSGAEAFF.

The sample holds one count of this clone. The V and J genes are TRBV2 and TRBJ2-7; D gene unclear. Trimming removed 5 bases at V and 11 bases at J, with 10 bases between. Per the germline V gene, CDR1 is SNHLY and CDR2 is FYNNEI. This CDR3 has 10 amino acids. As DNA, the CDR3 is TGTGCCAGCAGTATCCAGGCCGAGTACTTC. Its translation: CASSIQAEYF.

This clone was observed a few times. The chain is built from TRBV4-1 and TRBJ2-7; no reliable D call. The germline V gene encodes CDR1 MGHRA and CDR2 YSYEKL. This CDR3 comprises 11 residues. The V gene lost 5 bases and the J gene lost 3 bases, with 5 bases spanning the gap. The CDR3 is CASSNYYEQYF. In nucleotides, the CDR3 is TGCGCCAGCAGCAACTACTACGAGCAGTACTTC.

In this sample, this clone turned up a few times. V and J are TRBV11-2 and TRBJ2-5; a weak D match, TRBD1 (6 bases). This CDR3 spans 13 amino acids. V was cut by 5 bases and J by 2 bases, with 9 bases left in between. Looked up from germline, CDR1 is SGHAT and CDR2 is FQNNGV. CDR3 residues: CASSVDRQETQYF. The CDR3, as DNA: TGTGCCAGCAGCGTGGACAGACAAGAGACCCAGTACTTC. The full variable domain, with the rest looked up from reference TRBV11-2 and TRBJ2-5, is EAGVAQSPRYKIIEKRQSVAFWCNPISGHATLYWYQQILGQGPKLLIQFQNNGVVDDSQLPKDRFSAERLKGVDSTLKIQPAKLEDSAVYLCASSVDRQETQYFGPGTRLLVL.

The chain links TRBV5-8 to TRBJ2-1; tentative D call: TRBD2 (6 bases). Germline V CDR1 and CDR2: SGHTS, YDEGEE. The CDR3 sequence is 13 residues long. Trimming took 1 base from V and 5 from J, leaving 7 bases between them. The CDR3 here is CASSLWGDNEQFF. The CDR3 bases are TGTGCCAGCAGCTTGTGGGGGGACAATGAGCAGTTCTTC.

The chain combines TRBV30 with TRBJ1-1, with D possibly being TRBD1 (5 bases). Germline V lookup: CDR1 GTSNPN, CDR2 SVGIG (reference sequence). The V end lost 8 bases, the J end lost 5 bases, and 12 bases lay between the germline ends. The CDR3 loop spans 11 amino acids. The CDR3 here is CAAKEGTEAFF. In nucleotides, the CDR3 is TGTGCCGCCAAGGAGGGGACTGAAGCTTTCTTT.

V is TRBV6-1 and J is TRBJ2-7; D possibly uses TRBD1 or TRBD2 (5 bases each). Germline V gives CDR1 MNHNS, CDR2 SASEGT. Trimming took 1 base from V and 0 from J, leaving 13 bases between them. This CDR3 has 16 residues. The CDR3 reads CASSEGSGSSSYEQYF. The CDR3 region has the DNA TGTGCCAGCAGTGAAGGGTCAGGGAGTAGCTCCTACGAGCAGTACTTC.

The chain is built from TRBV27 and TRBJ1-5; D unresolved. The CDR3 is 13 amino acids. Germline-derived CDR1 and CDR2 are MNHEY and SMNVEV (reference sequence). The ends were cut back, 2 bases at V and 6 bases at J, with 8 bases in the middle. CDR3 sequence (DNA): TGTGCCAGCAGTTTAGCCGGGAGTCAGCCCCAGCATTTT. It codes for CASSLAGSQPQHF.

This sequence joins TRBV29-1 and TRBJ1-5; D is unresolved. Germline values: CDR1 SQVTM, CDR2 ANQGSEA. The V and J ends lost 0 bases and 9 bases respectively, with 9 bases between them. CDR3 size: 12 residues. Written as DNA, the CDR3 is TGCAGCGTTGAAGATGCCGGGCGGCCCCAGCATTTT. It codes for CSVEDAGRPQHF.

This clone occurred a few times. This sequence joins TRBV5-1 and TRBJ2-5, with no clear D. Germline assignment: CDR1 SGHRS and CDR2 YFSETQ. Trimming left V 0 bases short and J 9 bases short, with 6 bases between. This CDR3 has 11 amino acids. CDR3 bases: TGCGCCAGCAGCTTGGAGGGTCCCCAGTACTTC. Amino acids: CASSLEGPQYF. Looking up the rest from reference TRBV5-1 and TRBJ2-5 gives the full variable domain: KAGVTQTPRYLIKTRGQQVTLSCSPISGHRSVSWYQQTPGQGLQFLFEYFSETQRNKGNFPGRFSGRQFSNSRSEMNVSTLELGDSALYLCASSLEGPQYFGPGTRLLVL.

The CDR3 here is CASSSHIGQGVSYEQYF. CDR3 bases: TGTGCCAGCAGCTCCCATATCGGGCAGGGGGTCTCCTACGAGCAGTACTTC. This chain links TRBV11-2 with TRBJ2-7, with TRBD1 identical over 7 bases. With V trimmed by 4 bases and J by 0 bases, 12 bases remained unmatched. CDR1 and CDR2 (germline): SGHAT, FQNNGV. The CDR3 is 17 amino acids.

CDR3 DNA sequence: TGTGCCAGCAGTTTACCAGGGTCCGGGGAGCTGTTTTTT. It specifies CASSLPGSGELFF. The rearrangement joins TRBV27 to TRBJ2-2, with TRBD1 as a possible D gene (5 bases). This CDR3 region has 13 residues. The V gene's germline CDR1 is MNHEY and CDR2 SMNVEV (reference sequence). Trimming shortened V by 2 bases and J by 6 bases, and 7 bases separated the two germline ends.